This is a list of T cell receptor beta chains from one sample in a study of blood T cell repertoires in COVID-19. Assay: immunoSEQ multiplex PCR; the TCRdb copy retains only in-frame clones and omits some. Here the sample spans roughly 260,000 clones, about nine tenths being singletons. What was sequenced was peripheral blood. The receptors here all came from a woman aged 25 to 45 with COVID-19, enrolled during active disease. The CDR3 runs from the conserved cysteine through the conserved F or W. The D gene is left open where the match is weak. Only some rows state a clone size, as once, few, many or a class for expanded clones.

TRBV6-6	TRBJ2-2	.	.	CASSWAVGNTGELFF	TGTGCCAGCAGTTGGGCCGTGGGGAACACCGGGGAGCTGTTTTTT
TRBV5-1	TRBJ2-1	.	TRBD2	CASSATGTSDYNEQFF	TGCGCCAGCAGCGCTACCGGGACTAGCGACTACAATGAGCAGTTCTTC
TRBV7-8	TRBJ1-1	.	.	CASSLKRQLNTEAFF	TGTGCCAGCAGCTTGAAGCGGCAGCTGAACACTGAAGCTTTCTTT
TRBV5-4	TRBJ1-5	.	TRBD1	CASSPGTGDQPQHF	TGTGCCAGCAGCCCCGGGACAGGGGATCAGCCCCAGCATTTT
TRBV5-4	TRBJ2-2	.	.	CASSTREHGDTGELFF	TGTGCCAGCAGCACCCGGGAACACGGGGACACCGGGGAGCTGTTTTTT
TRBV14	TRBJ2-1	.	TRBD1	CASSRLTGERRNEQFF	TGTGCCAGCAGCCGACTAACAGGGGAAAGGCGCAATGAGCAGTTCTTC
TRBV28	TRBJ2-7	.	.	CASSLAVSYEQYF	TGTGCCAGCAGTTTAGCGGTATCCTACGAGCAGTACTTC
TRBV4-1	TRBJ1-4	.	TRBD1	CASSQLRGAGEKLFF	TGCGCCAGCAGCCAACTCAGGGGGGCAGGTGAAAAACTGTTTTTT
TRBV15	TRBJ2-5	once	TRBD1	CATSREGRGTKETQYF	TGTGCCACCAGCAGAGAAGGCAGGGGGACAAAGGAGACCCAGTACTTC
TRBV2	TRBJ2-5	.	TRBD2	CASSVTSVQETQYF	TGTGCCAGCAGCGTGACTAGCGTCCAAGAGACCCAGTACTTC
TRBV7-9	TRBJ2-5	.	TRBD2	CASSPGTSEIQETQYF	TGTGCCAGCAGCCCAGGGACTAGCGAAATCCAAGAGACCCAGTACTTC
TRBV4-2	TRBJ1-5	.	.	CASSQDKGGNQPQHF	TGTGCCAGCAGCCAAGATAAGGGGGGCAATCAGCCCCAGCATTTT
TRBV7-9	TRBJ2-1	.	.	CASSLEVGEEFF	TGTGCCAGCAGCTTAGAGGTTGGCGAGGAGTTCTTC
TRBV28	TRBJ1-5	.	TRBD1	CASTRQGHQPQHF	TGTGCCAGCACCCGACAGGGACATCAGCCCCAGCATTTT
TRBV3-1/TRBV3-2	TRBJ2-1	.	TRBD2	CASSHTGVARLADYNEQFF	TGTGCCAGCAGCCACACGGGGGTGGCCCGGCTAGCGGACTACAATGAGCAGTTCTTC
TRBV12-3/TRBV12-4	TRBJ2-3	.	.	CASSSLGGDTQYF	TGTGCCAGCAGTTCCCTCGGAGGAGATACGCAGTATTTT
TRBV7-8	TRBJ2-7	.	.	CASSPEEGAQYF	TGTGCCAGCAGCCCAGAGGAGGGAGCGCAGTACTTC
TRBV29-1	TRBJ2-7	.	TRBD1	CSVATGGGEQYF	TGCAGCGTGGCGACAGGGGGCGGCGAGCAGTACTTC
TRBV7-2	TRBJ2-3	.	.	CASSLDMPSTDTQYF	TGTGCCAGCAGCTTAGACATGCCTAGCACAGATACGCAGTATTTT
TRBV6-5	TRBJ2-3	.	.	CASKRGGTDTQYF	TGTGCCAGCAAAAGGGGGGGGACAGATACGCAGTATTTT
TRBV6-2/TRBV6-3	TRBJ2-2	.	.	CASSYRELGTGELFF	TGTGCCAGCAGTTACCGGGAGCTTGGAACCGGGGAGCTGTTTTTT
TRBV29-1	TRBJ2-7	once	.	CSVVADPSSSYEQYF	TGCAGCGTTGTCGCAGACCCTTCTAGCTCCTACGAGCAGTACTTC
TRBV10-1	TRBJ2-1	once	TRBD2	CASSPHLAGESHEQFF	TGCGCCAGCAGCCCCCATCTAGCGGGAGAATCCCATGAGCAGTTCTTC
TRBV6-2/TRBV6-3	TRBJ2-5	.	.	CASSPFAGSIQETQYF	TGTGCCAGCAGTCCCTTTGCGGGATCAATACAAGAGACCCAGTACTTC
TRBV7-9	TRBJ2-1	.	.	CASSLPPIDNEQFF	TGTGCCAGCAGCTTACCGCCTATAGACAATGAGCAGTTCTTC
TRBV2	TRBJ1-6	.	.	CASSNRQTSLSPLHF	TGTGCCAGCAGTAACCGACAGACGAGTCTTTCACCCCTCCACTTT
TRBV5-1	TRBJ2-1	.	.	CASSLRGNNEQFF	TGCGCCAGCAGCCTTAGAGGTAACAATGAGCAGTTCTTC
TRBV10-2	TRBJ2-1	.	TRBD2	CATRGLAGYEQFF	TGCGCCACCCGAGGACTAGCGGGTTATGAGCAGTTCTTC
TRBV4-3	TRBJ1-2	.	TRBD1	CASSRDRWNYGYTF	TGCGCCAGCAGCCGGGACAGGTGGAACTATGGCTACACCTTC
TRBV7-2	TRBJ2-7	.	TRBD2	CASSLTASGPLGYEQYF	TGTGCCAGCAGCTTAACAGCTAGCGGACCACTCGGTTACGAGCAGTACTTC
TRBV6-2/TRBV6-3	TRBJ2-7	.	TRBD2	CASSSVRLAGGGEQYF	TGTGCCAGCAGTTCAGTCCGACTAGCGGGAGGTGGTGAGCAGTACTTC
TRBV6-6	TRBJ1-1	.	.	CASSPTGSTEAFF	TGTGCCAGCAGTCCGACGGGGAGCACTGAAGCTTTCTTT
TRBV4-2	TRBJ2-7	.	TRBD2	CASSRSGTTPREQYF	TGTGCCAGCAGCCGATCCGGGACTACCCCGCGCGAGCAGTACTTC
TRBV6-1	TRBJ2-1	.	TRBD2	CASSEGDAGGQNNEQFF	TGTGCCAGCAGTGAAGGAGATGCGGGAGGCCAGAACAATGAGCAGTTCTTC
TRBV12-2	TRBJ2-7	.	.	CASRLTPQPYEQYF	TGTGCAAGTCGCTTAACTCCACAGCCCTACGAGCAGTACTTC
TRBV6-2/TRBV6-3	TRBJ2-5	.	.	CASSTRETQYF	TGTGCCAGCAGTACCCGGGAGACCCAGTACTTC
TRBV7-2	TRBJ2-7	.	.	CASSLGLNYEQYF	TGTGCCAGCAGCTTAGGGCTTAACTACGAGCAGTACTTC
TRBV11-2	TRBJ2-1	.	TRBD2	CASALGGIFVNWQFF	TGTGCCAGCGCCCTGGGGGGGATTTTTGTCAATTGGCAGTTCTTC
TRBV12-3/TRBV12-4	TRBJ2-3	.	.	CASSSADTQYF	TGTGCCAGCAGTTCTGCAGATACGCAGTATTTT
TRBV7-9	TRBJ1-1	.	TRBD1	CASSGTGLGISEAFF	TGTGCCAGCAGCGGGACAGGGTTGGGGATCTCTGAAGCTTTCTTT
TRBV27	TRBJ2-6	.	.	CASSPLSGANVLTF	TGTGCCAGCAGTCCACTCTCTGGGGCCAACGTCCTGACTTTC